A single sample gave rise to the 18 T cell receptor beta chains below, sequenced in a study of post-analysis software for immune sequencing data. Study results and caveats: Patients showed TRBV5-6, TRBV5-1 and TRBV20-1 among about five TRBV segments more frequent than in controls.

Unique molecular identifiers were built into the TCR beta cDNA libraries. TCRdb analysed the PCR reads with MiXCR anew, one entry per CDR3 protein. The table has 800,000 to 950,000 distinct CDR3 sequences, roughly 50% seen once; the top ten hold about 4.8%. No antigen has been identified for these receptors. Sequencing was done on a sample of blood. The receptors were sampled from a girl aged 5 to 17 with multiple sclerosis.

The rearrangement joins TRBV14 to TRBJ2-1; D is ambiguous. With 4 bases removed from V and 0 bases from J, the gap between germline ends came to 13 bases. Germline loops: CDR1 SGHDN, CDR2 FVKESK. The CDR3 contains 16 residues. In DNA form, the CDR3 reads TGTGCCAGCAGCCTAAACCGGCCAAGCTCCTACAATGAGCAGTTCTTC. Protein: CASSLNRPSSYNEQFF.

In nucleotides, the CDR3 is TGCGCCAGCAGCTCAATACCAATGGGCAGGGGGATCACAGATACGCAGTATTTT. This sequence encodes CASSSIPMGRGITDTQYF. The gene calls are TRBV5-1 and TRBJ2-3, with 7 positions matching TRBD1. J was trimmed by 2 bases and V by 3 bases; bases with no gene match: 15. The germline CDR1 and CDR2 sequences are SGHRS and YFSETQ. The CDR3 totals 18 residues.

The rearrangement joins TRBV5-1 to TRBJ2-5; the D is unclear. Germline-derived CDR1 and CDR2 are SGHRS and YFSETQ. V was cut by 4 bases and J by 2 bases, with 12 bases left in between. The CDR3 sequence is 14 residues long. CDR3: CASSDTGLQETQYF. The CDR3 coding sequence is TGCGCCAGCAGCGATACGGGCCTACAAGAGACCCAGTACTTC. Drawing the rest from reference TRBV5-1 and TRBJ2-5, the complete variable domain is KAGVTQTPRYLIKTRGQQVTLSCSPISGHRSVSWYQQTPGQGLQFLFEYFSETQRNKGNFPGRFSGRQFSNSRSEMNVSTLELGDSALYLCASSDTGLQETQYFGPGTRLLVL.

V is TRBV6-6 and J is TRBJ2-7; maybe TRBD1 (5 bases). The J call is uncertain, as TRBJ2-5 better fits the DNA end. The germline V gene has CDR1 MNHNY and CDR2 SVGAGI (reference sequence). CDR3 length: 13 residues. The CDR3 sequence is CASSYWKGETQYF. In DNA, the CDR3 is TGTGCCAGCAGTTACTGGAAGGGGGAGACCCAGTACTTC.

The rearrangement uses TRBV12-3 or TRBV12-4 and TRBJ2-7, with D hard to call. The CDR3 runs 14 residues. Trimming stripped 2 bases from V and 3 bases from J, with 11 bases between. The CDR3 loop is CASSLIQEIYEQYF. The CDR3 bases are TGTGCCAGCAGTTTAATTCAGGAGATCTACGAGCAGTACTTC.

For this clonotype: A junction boundary mismatches the germline segment, possibly from a read error. V usage is TRBV20-1 and J usage is TRBJ2-1, with 8 bases fitting TRBD2. The germline V gene has CDR1 DFQATT and CDR2 SNEGSKA (reference sequence). This CDR3 has 16 amino acids. The CDR3 loop reads CSATAGGGSSYNEQFF. CDR3 sequence (DNA): TGCAGCGCTACCGCGGGGGGCGGGAGCTCCTACAATGAGCAGTTCTTC.

Only a few counts were recorded for this clonotype. V is TRBV27 and J is TRBJ1-1; TRBD1 matches 11 bases. The V and J ends lost 2 bases and 0 bases, in that order; junction bases with no gene match: 8. The CDR3 is made up of 18 amino acids. Germline CDR1 is MNHEY and CDR2 is SMNVEV (reference sequence). CDR3 in DNA: TGTGCCAGCAGTTTAAAACCCGGGACAGGGGGGATGAACACTGAAGCTTTCTTT. Its translation is CASSLKPGTGGMNTEAFF.

The chain links TRBV3-1 to TRBJ1-4, with D unclear. CDR1 is LGHDT and CDR2 is YNNKEL in the germline V gene (reference sequence). The V end was cut by 0 bases, the J end by 5 bases, with 10 bases between. The CDR3 totals 15 residues. CDR3 sequence (DNA): TGTGCCAGCAGCCAAGAGACACCCAAAAATGAAAAACTGTTTTTT. Protein sequence: CASSQETPKNEKLFF.

Only a few counts were recorded for this clonotype. The chain uses TRBV5-8 and TRBJ1-5; D unclear. Germline lookup yields CDR1 SGHTS and CDR2 YDEGEE. Deletions cut 4 bases from V and 7 bases from J, with 9 bases between. The CDR3 contains 12 residues. In DNA form, the CDR3 reads TGTGCCAGCAGCCCTCTTGGCCAGCCCCAGCATTTT. This codes for CASSPLGQPQHF.

The J gene is TRBJ2-7, the V gene TRBV12-3 or TRBV12-4; TRBD1 might be the D (5 bases). There are 15 residues in the CDR3. Between the trimmed V and J ends, which lost 5 bases and 2 bases, there was a span of 16 bases. CDR3 residues: CASSPAGIGTYEQYF. CDR3 DNA sequence: TGTGCCAGCAGTCCAGCAGGGATTGGGACCTACGAGCAGTACTTC.

The V gene is TRBV4-2, the J gene TRBJ2-7, with D unresolved. Deletions cut 0 bases from V and 1 base from J, with 10 bases between. Germline V gives CDR1 LGHNA, CDR2 YNFKEQ. CDR3 length: 15 amino acids. The CDR3 coding sequence is TGTGCCAGCAGCCAAGATCCCGGAGTTTCCTACGAGCAGTACTTC. Its protein is CASSQDPGVSYEQYF.

This clonotype turned up a few times. The chain has TRBV20-1 and TRBJ2-3; D possibly uses TRBD1 or TRBD2 (5 bases each). The CDR3 spans 15 residues. The V end lost 0 bases, the J end lost 2 bases, and 12 bases lay between the germline ends. CDR1 DFQATT and CDR2 SNEGSKA come from the germline V gene (reference sequence). Here the CDR3 reads CSARDFGDPTDTQYF. CDR3 sequence (DNA): TGCAGTGCTAGAGATTTCGGGGACCCCACAGATACGCAGTATTTT.

The CDR3 DNA reads as TGCGCCAGCAGAAGTCCGGGACAGGGGGCCCCCTACAATGAGCAGTTCTTC. This sequence encodes CASRSPGQGAPYNEQFF. The chain is built from TRBV5-1 and TRBJ2-1, with 12 bases fitting TRBD1. V lost 5 bases, J lost 2 bases, and 8 bases stayed unmatched. Per the germline V gene, CDR1 is SGHRS and CDR2 is YFSETQ. The CDR3 is 17 amino acids.

V usage is TRBV20-1 and J usage is TRBJ1-1; the D gene is possibly TRBD1 (5 bases). The V gene lost 8 bases and the J gene lost 1 base, with 11 bases spanning the gap. Germline CDR1 reads DFQATT; CDR2 reads SNEGSKA (reference sequence). The CDR3 runs to 12 residues. As DNA, the CDR3 is TGCAGTTTGGGACGGGGGAACACTGAAGCTTTCTTT. Its translation is CSLGRGNTEAFF.

This clonotype occurred a few times. The chain carries TRBV20-1 and TRBJ2-5, with TRBD1 matching over 8 bases. After removal of 4 bases from V and 2 bases from J, the junction contained 12 bases not matched to a gene. The CDR3 length is 16 residues. CDR1 is DFQATT, CDR2 SNEGSKA, per germline (reference sequence). The CDR3 region has the DNA TGCAGTGCTAACGGATTCGGACAGGGCCCACAAGAGACCCAGTACTTC. It translates to CSANGFGQGPQETQYF.

Points on this clonotype: Relative to the germline gene, one junction end is altered; a read error may explain this. The J gene is TRBJ1-2, the V gene TRBV7-9; weak D call: TRBD1 (5 bases). The CDR3 contains 13 residues. CDR1 is SEHNR and CDR2 is FQNEAQ in the germline V gene (reference sequence). The CDR3 sequence: CASSSSGSYGCTF. CDR3 in DNA: TGTGCCAGCAGCTCTTCAGGGTCCTATGGCTGCACCTTC.

The chain employs TRBV10-3 and TRBJ2-3; D possibly corresponds to TRBD2 (6 bases). Looked up from germline, CDR1 is ENHRY and CDR2 is SYGVKD. This CDR3 is 13 amino acids long. With 11 bases removed from V and 2 bases from J, the gap between germline ends came to 14 bases. For the CDR3, the DNA is TGTGCCTCCCAGCCGGGGGTCACAGATACGCAGTATTTT. Its translation: CASQPGVTDTQYF.

The chain links TRBV5-7 to TRBJ2-3; D unclear. TRBV5-7 is treated as an ORF (open reading frame) with a function not yet certain. CDR3 length: 13 amino acids. V was pared by 4 bases and J by 3 bases, with 9 bases between. The DNA for the CDR3 is TGTGCCAGCAGCGGAAAAAATACAGATACGCAGTATTTT. It translates to CASSGKNTDTQYF.